This T cell receptor (beta chain) was captured by sequencing in a study of siplizumab effects on memory and regulatory T cells. The method was immunoSEQ multiplex PCR; TCRdb's version includes in-frame clones alone and lacks a portion of them. The repertoire has approximately 65,000 clones, over 65% of them found once; the top ten carry around 3.8%. As for this clone: Its antigen remains unidentified.

Broader study findings: Mappable alloreactive CD4+ clones were on average around 69% Treg-derived with siplizumab, about 29% in controls. No functional test confirmed suppression by proliferating siplizumab-culture Tregs. Contribution to the alloresponse seemed major for naive T cells, which also seemed more diverse than memory cells.

The CDR3 is 15 amino acids. Germline V gene lookup returns CDR1 LNHNV and CDR2 YYDKDF (reference sequence). With 0 bases removed from V and 9 bases from J, the gap between germline ends came to 12 bases. Three donor pairs also had unstimulated CD4+ and CD8+ naive and memory subsets sequenced. The sequence was obtained from a human donor in good health. The source material was memory CD4+ T cells sorted from blood. This rearrangement joins TRBV15 to TRBJ1-6; no clear D gene. The CDR3 protein is CATSRDRANGSPLHF. For the CDR3, the DNA is TGTGCCACCAGCAGAGATCGGGCCAACGGTTCACCCCTCCACTTT.